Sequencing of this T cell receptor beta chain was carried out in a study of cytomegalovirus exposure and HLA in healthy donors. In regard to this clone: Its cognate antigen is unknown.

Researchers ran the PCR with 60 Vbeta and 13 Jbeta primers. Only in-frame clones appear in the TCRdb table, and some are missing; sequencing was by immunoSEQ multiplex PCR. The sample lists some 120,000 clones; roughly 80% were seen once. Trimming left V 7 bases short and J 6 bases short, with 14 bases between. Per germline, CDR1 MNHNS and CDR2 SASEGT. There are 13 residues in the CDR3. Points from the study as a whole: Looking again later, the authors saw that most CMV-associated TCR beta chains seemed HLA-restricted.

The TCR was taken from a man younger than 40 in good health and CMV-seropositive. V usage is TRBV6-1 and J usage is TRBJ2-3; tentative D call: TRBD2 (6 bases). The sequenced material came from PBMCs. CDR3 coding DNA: TGTGCCAGCATAAGGAGGGGCGGGGATACGCAGTATTTT. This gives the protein CASIRRGGDTQYF.